The rows below give T cell receptor beta chains drawn from one sample of a study of cytomegalovirus exposure and HLA in healthy donors. Repertoires were generated with immunoSEQ multiplex PCR, while TCRdb's copy carries only in-frame clones and drops some. The sample records 120,000 or so clones, 80% being singletons. The source material was PBMCs. The receptor source for this set is a man between 35 and 55 years old in good health and CMV-seronegative. Each CDR3 is given with its conserved first and last residue. A D gene is named only where the DNA matches it firmly. Clone sizes are given selectively: once, few, many, or a class where the clone is expanded.

j_gene	d_gene	v_gene	abundance	CDR3aa	CDR3nt
TRBJ2-3	TRBD2	TRBV7-8	once	CASSLGVAGGTDTQYF	TGTGCCAGCAGCTTAGGGGTAGCGGGGGGCACAGATACGCAGTATTTT
TRBJ1-2	NA	TRBV6-6	NA	CASSGVNYGYTF	TGTGCCAGCTCGGGGGTCAACTATGGCTACACCTTC
TRBJ1-2	TRBD1	TRBV28	NA	CAIYQGADYGYTF	TGTGCCATCTACCAGGGGGCGGATTATGGCTACACCTTC
TRBJ1-1	NA	TRBV28	NA	CASRRTLNTEAFF	TGTGCCAGCAGACGGACACTGAACACTGAAGCTTTCTTT
TRBJ2-1	TRBD2	TRBV7-8	NA	CASSPGVAGVNEQFF	TGTGCCAGCAGCCCCGGGGTAGCGGGGGTTAATGAGCAGTTCTTC
TRBJ1-2	TRBD1	TRBV6-1	few	CASSEGPAGGGYGYTF	TGTGCCAGCAGTGAAGGGCCGGCAGGGGGCGGGTATGGCTACACCTTC
TRBJ2-1	NA	TRBV30	NA	CAWAPGPAHNEQFF	TGTGCCTGGGCCCCAGGGCCAGCCCACAATGAGCAGTTCTTC
TRBJ2-1	NA	TRBV7-9	NA	CASSYRDNEQFF	TGTGCCAGCAGCTACCGGGACAATGAGCAGTTCTTC
TRBJ2-7	TRBD2	TRBV23-1	NA	CASSPGLAGTYEQYF	TGCGCCAGCAGTCCCGGACTAGCGGGTACCTACGAGCAGTACTTC
TRBJ1-5	NA	TRBV6-1	once	CASTRGQNQPQHF	TGTGCCAGCACACGCGGTCAAAATCAGCCCCAGCATTTT
TRBJ2-7	TRBD1	TRBV7-9	NA	CASSYQGESYEQYF	TGTGCCAGCAGCTATCAGGGGGAGAGCTACGAGCAGTACTTC
TRBJ2-7	TRBD1	TRBV5-1	NA	CASSQGQGVVDEQYF	TGCGCCAGCAGCCAAGGACAGGGGGTCGTTGACGAGCAGTACTTC
TRBJ2-5	TRBD1	TRBV28	NA	CASNVGQGLLETQYF	TGTGCCAGCAACGTGGGACAGGGTCTTTTAGAGACCCAGTACTTC
TRBJ2-6	TRBD2	TRBV29-1	NA	CSVGLAGAGANVLTF	TGCAGCGTTGGACTAGCGGGAGCTGGGGCCAACGTCCTGACTTTC
TRBJ1-4	NA	TRBV5-1	NA	CASSLLQAATNEKLFF	TGCGCCAGCAGCTTGCTACAGGCGGCAACTAATGAAAAACTGTTTTTT
TRBJ2-5	TRBD2	TRBV7-2	NA	CASSLMGEGLETQYF	TGTGCCAGCAGCTTAATGGGGGAGGGCCTGGAGACCCAGTACTTC
TRBJ1-6	TRBD1	TRBV7-9	NA	CASSLGGTGGNSPLHF	TGTGCCAGCAGCTTAGGAGGGACAGGGGGCAATTCACCCCTCCACTTT
TRBJ2-7	TRBD2	TRBV19	NA	CASSKSGTSGTYEQYF	TGTGCCAGTAGTAAATCCGGGACTAGCGGCACCTACGAGCAGTACTTC
TRBJ1-2	NA	TRBV30	NA	CAWSGTPYGYTF	TGTGCCTGGAGCGGGACACCTTATGGCTACACCTTC
TRBJ2-7	NA	TRBV6-1	few	CASSAVGNEQYF	TGTGCCAGCAGTGCTGTCGGGAACGAGCAGTACTTC
TRBJ2-1	NA	TRBV9	NA	CASGGSLGNEQFF	TGTGCCAGCGGGGGGAGTCTCGGAAATGAGCAGTTCTTC
TRBJ1-5	NA	TRBV25-1	NA	CASSEGPQPQHF	TGTGCCAGCAGTGAAGGCCCTCAGCCCCAGCATTTT
TRBJ2-1	TRBD2	TRBV7-9	NA	CASSSGLAGVHNEQFF	TGTGCCAGCAGCTCGGGACTAGCGGGAGTGCACAATGAGCAGTTCTTC
TRBJ2-3	TRBD2	TRBV7-8	NA	CASSLSGGATDTQYF	TGTGCCAGCAGCTTAAGCGGGGGGGCGACAGATACGCAGTATTTT
TRBJ1-1	NA	TRBV5-3	few	CARSPLREHDEAFF	TGTGCCAGAAGCCCCCTGAGGGAACACGATGAAGCTTTCTTT
TRBJ2-7	TRBD1	TRBV7-9	NA	CASSLVGQGGEQYF	TGTGCCAGCAGCTTAGTGGGACAGGGGGGCGAGCAGTACTTC
TRBJ2-5	NA	TRBV29-1	few	CSVHAGTETQYF	TGCAGCGTTCACGCGGGGACGGAGACCCAGTACTTC
TRBJ2-7	NA	TRBV5-1	NA	CASSLPSYEQYF	TGCGCCAGCAGCTTGCCGAGTTACGAGCAGTACTTC
TRBJ1-4	NA	TRBV29-1	NA	CSVGQLGEKLFF	TGCAGCGTAGGACAGTTGGGGGAAAAACTGTTTTTT
TRBJ2-2	TRBD2	TRBV4-2	NA	CASSPGTNRGELFF	TGTGCCAGCAGCCCCGGGACTAACAGGGGGGAGCTGTTTTTT
TRBJ2-5	NA	TRBV4-2	NA	CASSQNGGAETQYF	TGTGCCAGCAGCCAAAATGGGGGGGCAGAGACCCAGTACTTC
TRBJ1-1	NA	TRBV5-4	NA	CASSLQGTEAFF	TGTGCCAGCAGCCTCCAGGGGACTGAAGCTTTCTTT
TRBJ1-2	NA	TRBV28	few	CAIGTYTDTYGYTF	TGTGCCATCGGTACATACACCGACACGTATGGCTACACCTTC